These 19 T cell receptor beta chains share one sample of origin, sequenced in a study of blood T cell repertoires in COVID-19. Sequenced by immunoSEQ multiplex PCR; TCRdb stores in-frame clones only, minus some. The sample lists approximately 180,000 clones, about 90% seen once, with about 22% in the top ten. The material sequenced was peripheral blood. These receptor sequences come from a man aged 60-69 years with active or convalescent COVID-19.

This chain uses TRBV6-2 or TRBV6-3 with TRBJ1-1; D remains ambiguous. Germline-derived CDR1 and CDR2 are MNHEY and SVGEGT. V was cut by 0 bases and J by 4 bases, with 15 bases left in between. The CDR3 totals 16 residues. The CDR3 loop reads CASSYSIKRGRTEAFF. For the CDR3, the DNA is TGTGCCAGCAGTTACTCGATAAAGAGAGGGCGCACTGAAGCTTTCTTT.

The chain is built from TRBV11-2 and TRBJ1-4; the D gene is possibly TRBD1 (5 bases). Germline lookup yields CDR1 SGHAT and CDR2 FQNNGV. V was trimmed by 5 bases and J by 7 bases, leaving 17 bases between them. The CDR3 totals 15 residues. CDR3 nucleotides: TGTGCCAGCAGCACAGACAGAGCAATGAGTGAAAAACTGTTTTTT. The encoded protein is CASSTDRAMSEKLFF.

The chain carries TRBV6-6 and TRBJ1-1; D is unclear. This CDR3 region has 14 residues. V lost 2 bases to trimming and J lost 1 base, with 8 bases between them. The V gene's germline CDR1 is MNHNY and CDR2 SVGAGI (reference sequence). Written as DNA, the CDR3 is TGTGCCAGCAGTTACGCGGGTAGGAACACTGAAGCTTTCTTT. It encodes CASSYAGRNTEAFF.

The chain carries TRBV29-1 and TRBJ2-5, with TRBD1 as a possible D gene (6 bases). The CDR3 totals 12 residues. Per the germline V gene, CDR1 is SQVTM and CDR2 is ANQGSEA. V was trimmed by 1 base and J by 5 bases, leaving 8 bases between them. Written as DNA, the CDR3 is TGCAGCGTTGAAGCAGGGGCTGAGACCCAGTACTTC. Its translation is CSVEAGAETQYF.

The chain employs TRBV27 and TRBJ2-3, with 9 bases aligning to TRBD1. The V gene end was trimmed by 3 bases and the J gene end by 5 bases; junction bases not matched to a gene: 15. The CDR3 has 18 amino acids. Per germline, CDR1 MNHEY and CDR2 SMNVEV (reference sequence). CDR3 in DNA: TGTGCCAGCAGTTTCGCAGTCGCGGGACAGGGTCTGGTAGATACGCAGTATTTT. Protein: CASSFAVAGQGLVDTQYF.

This clone was observed a few times. This chain links TRBV14 with TRBJ2-5; perhaps TRBD1 as D (5 bases). This CDR3 is 13 amino acids long. Germline CDR1 is SGHDN and CDR2 is FVKESK. Trimming pared 8 bases from V and 0 bases from J, leaving 10 bases between. CDR3 protein: CASSRQYQETQYF. CDR3 DNA: TGTGCCAGCTCTAGACAGTACCAAGAGACCCAGTACTTC.

This chain links TRBV3-1 (or the pseudogene TRBV3-2) with TRBJ1-2; TRBD1 aligns across 9 bases. The CDR3 loop spans 14 amino acids. Trimming took 4 bases from V and 8 from J; bases not matched to a gene: 8. The germline gives CDR1 LGHDT, CDR2 YNNKEL (reference sequence). CDR3 DNA sequence: TGTGCCAGCAGCCTCCCTGCCGGGACAGGGGGCTACACCTTC. Translating gives CASSLPAGTGGYTF.

This chain links TRBV29-1 with TRBJ2-7, with 9 bases that match TRBD1. The CDR3 is 13 amino acids. Germline lookup yields CDR1 SQVTM and CDR2 ANQGSEA. The ends lost 3 bases at V and 4 bases at J; junction bases unmatched: 4. The CDR3 protein is CSVETGGGYEQYF. The CDR3 DNA follows: TGCAGCGTTGAGACAGGGGGTGGGTACGAGCAGTACTTC.

The chain carries TRBV27 and TRBJ1-6, with 8 bases matching TRBD1. Germline V gives CDR1 MNHEY, CDR2 SMNVEV (reference sequence). This CDR3 is 15 amino acids long. Losses at the gene ends were 0 bases for V and 14 bases for J; bases not matched to a gene: 9. DNA for the CDR3: TGTGCCAGCAGTTTATCCCGGACAGGGCGGTGGTCCCTCCACTTT. Translation gives CASSLSRTGRWSLHF.

J is TRBJ1-3 and V is TRBV24-1, with D possibly matching TRBD1 (6 bases). The length of the CDR3 is 15 residues. The germline CDR1 and CDR2 sequences are KGHDR and SFDVKD. V lost 8 bases, J lost 4 bases, and 17 bases lay in between. The CDR3 nucleotides are TGTGCCACCACTATCGACAGGCCTTTCGGAAACACCATATATTTT. It codes for CATTIDRPFGNTIYF.

This clone is a singleton in its sample. The chain employs TRBV5-1 and TRBJ2-7, with TRBD1 matching over 9 bases. The J segment lost 7 bases and the V segment lost 5 bases, leaving 7 bases of the junction unmatched. The CDR3 loop spans 13 amino acids. Per germline, CDR1 SGHRS and CDR2 YFSETQ. The CDR3 reads CASSPGQGPEQYF. The CDR3, as DNA: TGCGCCAGCAGTCCGGGACAGGGCCCGGAGCAGTACTTC.

V and J are TRBV10-1 and TRBJ1-1; 7 bases line up with TRBD1. This CDR3 contains 16 residues. The junction had 12 bases not matched to a gene; V was cut back by 7 bases and J by 1 base. Germline V CDR1 and CDR2: WNHNN, SYGVQD (reference sequence). The CDR3 region is CASNFMNSGGNTEAFF. The CDR3 DNA reads as TGCGCCAGCAACTTTATGAATTCAGGGGGGAACACTGAAGCTTTCTTT.

This clone has more than one count but fewer than ten. The CDR3 DNA is TGTGCCAGCAGCCTTAGAGATAATTCACCCCTCCACTTT. It specifies CASSLRDNSPLHF. This chain uses TRBV3-1 (or the pseudogene TRBV3-2) with TRBJ1-6; D remains unclear. The CDR3 length is 13 residues. Germline-derived CDR1 and CDR2 are LGHDT and YNNKEL (reference sequence). V was clipped by 4 bases and J by 5 bases, with 6 bases between them.

This chain uses TRBV10-2 with TRBJ2-2; 10 bases match TRBD2. CDR1 and CDR2 (germline): WSHSY, SAAADI. V lost 6 bases to trimming and J lost 6 bases; unmatched junction nucleotides: 7. The CDR3 is 15 amino acids. The CDR3 reads CASRGSAGGPGELFF. DNA for the CDR3: TGCGCCAGCAGGGGCTCAGCGGGGGGGCCCGGGGAGCTGTTTTTT.

V is TRBV9 and J is TRBJ1-2; 8 bases are a match to TRBD1. The V segment lost 4 bases and the J segment 5 bases; nucleotides outside the gene matches: 4. Germline values: CDR1 SGDLS, CDR2 YYNGEE. The CDR3 is 13 residues long. The CDR3 loop reads CASSPGDRYGYTF. The CDR3 bases are TGTGCCAGCAGCCCAGGGGACAGGTATGGCTACACCTTC.

The chain employs TRBV2 and TRBJ2-1; D is possibly TRBD2 (6 bases). CDR1 and CDR2 from the germline V gene are SNHLY and FYNNEI. V dropped 6 bases and J dropped 6 bases, with 18 bases sitting between them. CDR3 size: 15 residues. CDR3 in amino acids: CASRRRQGGSNEQFF. The CDR3 DNA is TGTGCCAGCAGGAGGCGGCAGGGAGGTAGCAATGAGCAGTTCTTC.

The rearrangement uses TRBV6-5 and TRBJ1-6, with TRBD1 as a possible D gene (5 bases). The CDR3 extends over 15 amino acids. V was pared by 6 bases and J by 9 bases, with 18 bases between. CDR1 and CDR2 (germline): MNHEY, SVGAGI. The CDR3 loop reads CASRRDGTEVSPLHF. CDR3 nucleotides: TGTGCCAGCAGGAGGGACGGGACTGAGGTTTCACCCCTCCACTTT.

This clone was found once. The chain recombines TRBV19 with TRBJ2-5; 8 nucleotides match TRBD2. The V gene end was trimmed by 5 bases and the J gene end by 4 bases; junction bases not matched to a gene: 9. The CDR3 loop spans 15 amino acids. Germline CDR1 reads LNHDA; CDR2 reads SQIVND (reference sequence). The CDR3 DNA reads TGTGCCAGTAGTCCGGGGTTAGCGGGGACAGAGACCCAGTACTTC. Its translation: CASSPGLAGTETQYF. The variable domain in full, with the rest retrieved from reference TRBV19 and TRBJ2-5, is DGGITQSPKYLFRKEGQNVTLSCEQNLNHDAMYWYRQDPGQGLRLIYYSQIVNDFQKGDIAEGYSVSREKKESFPLTVTSAQKNPTAFYLCASSPGLAGTETQYFGPGTRLLVL.

The J gene is TRBJ1-4, the V gene TRBV7-9, with TRBD1 as a possible D gene (6 bases). The germline CDR1 and CDR2 sequences are SEHNR and FQNEAQ (reference sequence). With 3 bases removed from V and 0 bases from J, the gap between germline ends came to 14 bases. This CDR3 has 17 amino acids. The CDR3 coding sequence is TGTGCCAGCAGCTTCCTCCAGGGGAGTGCAACTAATGAAAAACTGTTTTTT. Protein: CASSFLQGSATNEKLFF.